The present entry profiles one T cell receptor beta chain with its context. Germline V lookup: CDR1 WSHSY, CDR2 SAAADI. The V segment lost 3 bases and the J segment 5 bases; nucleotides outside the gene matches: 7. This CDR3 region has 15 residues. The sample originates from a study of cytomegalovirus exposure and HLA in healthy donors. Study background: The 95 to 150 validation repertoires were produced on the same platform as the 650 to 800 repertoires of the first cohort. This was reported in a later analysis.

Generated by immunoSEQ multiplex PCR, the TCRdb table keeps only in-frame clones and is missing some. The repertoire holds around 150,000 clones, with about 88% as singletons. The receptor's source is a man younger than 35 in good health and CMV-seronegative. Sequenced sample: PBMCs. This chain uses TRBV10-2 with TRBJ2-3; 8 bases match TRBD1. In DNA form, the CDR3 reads TGCGCCAGCAGTGACCAGGGGGCGATAGAAGATACGCAGTATTTT. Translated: CASSDQGAIEDTQYF.